Presented here are 22 T cell receptor beta chains from one specimen sequenced in a study of blood T cell repertoires in COVID-19. Libraries were prepared by immunoSEQ multiplex PCR; TCRdb keeps only in-frame clonotypes and omits some of them. The profile shows approximately 200,000 clones, approximately 81% of them singletons. Sequencing used PBMCs or T cells enriched from blood (not recorded which). The receptor source for this set is a man between 40 and 49 years old who had recovered from COVID-19.

This chain connects TRBV25-1 to TRBJ2-5, with D possibly TRBD1 on 5 matching bases. This CDR3 has 13 residues. The V end was cut by 6 bases, the J end by 3 bases, with 11 bases between. CDR1 and CDR2 from the germline V gene are MGHDK and SYGVNS. Here the CDR3 DNA reads TGTGCCAGCAGGGGCAGGGCCGAAGAGACCCAGTACTTC. This codes for CASRGRAEETQYF.

The chain is built from TRBV28 and TRBJ2-1; D possibly corresponds to TRBD2 (5 bases). This CDR3 has 14 residues. Germline values: CDR1 MDHEN, CDR2 SYDVKM. V was cut by 4 bases and J by 10 bases, with 17 bases left in between. The CDR3 DNA reads TGTGCCAGCAGTTGGGGTAGCTTAGCGTCGGAGCAGTTCTTC. It yields the protein CASSWGSLASEQFF.

The chain joins TRBV27 to TRBJ2-3, with D uncertain. CDR1 and CDR2 (germline): MNHEY, SMNVEV (reference sequence). V gave up 5 bases and J gave up 2 bases, with 23 bases separating them. The CDR3 extends over 18 amino acids. CDR3 nucleotide sequence: TGTGCCAGCAGTATGAGGCCCACTCATAATATCCCCACAGATACGCAGTATTTT. Translating it yields CASSMRPTHNIPTDTQYF.

The chain is built from TRBV4-1 and TRBJ1-5; D gene unclear. This CDR3 contains 14 residues. V was shortened by 1 base and J by 1 base, with 5 bases between the two germline ends. Germline-derived CDR1 and CDR2 are MGHRA and YSYEKL. DNA of the CDR3: TGCGCCAGCAGCCAAGGCCAGAGCAATCAGCCCCAGCATTTT. It yields the protein CASSQGQSNQPQHF.

The chain uses TRBV27 and TRBJ2-7, with a weak D call TRBD1 (5 bases). This CDR3 contains 15 residues. Germline V gene data show CDR1 as MNHEY and CDR2 as SMNVEV (reference sequence). V was trimmed by 4 bases and J by 5 bases, leaving 18 bases between them. The CDR3 nucleotides read TGTGCCAGCAGTTGGGGTGGGGTCAGGGATAACGAGCAGTACTTC. Encoded protein: CASSWGGVRDNEQYF.

The chain's CDR3 is CASSATGGGNTGELFF. In nucleotides, the CDR3 is TGTGCCAGCAGCGCGACAGGGGGCGGAAACACCGGGGAGCTGTTTTTT. The J gene is TRBJ2-2, the V gene TRBV7-9; 10 bases map to TRBD1. Germline lookup yields CDR1 SEHNR and CDR2 FQNEAQ (reference sequence). The trim removed 5 bases at V and 2 bases at J, leaving 5 bases unmatched. The CDR3 is 16 amino acids.

This chain joins TRBV5-8 and TRBJ2-1; TRBD2 matches at 11 bases. With V trimmed by 4 bases and J by 7 bases, 10 bases remained unmatched. Per the germline V gene, CDR1 is SGHTS and CDR2 is YDEGEE. CDR3 length: 16 amino acids. The CDR3 sequence is CASSPPTSGKRNEQFF. The CDR3, as DNA: TGTGCCAGCAGCCCACCGACTAGCGGGAAAAGGAATGAGCAGTTCTTC.

This chain connects TRBV24-1 to TRBJ2-2; D call uncertain. The V end lost 0 bases, the J end lost 1 base, and 5 bases lay between the germline ends. The CDR3 loop spans 15 amino acids. Germline V gene data show CDR1 as KGHDR and CDR2 as SFDVKD. The CDR3 is CATSDLQLNTGELFF. The DNA of the CDR3 is TGTGCCACCAGTGATTTGCAATTGAACACCGGGGAGCTGTTTTTT.

The V call is TRBV7-2, the J call TRBJ2-1; 8 positions match TRBD2. V shed 5 bases, J shed 4 bases, and the junction held 10 bases outside the gene matches. Germline V gene lookup returns CDR1 SGHTA and CDR2 FQGNSA. The CDR3 sequence is 16 residues long. This chain's CDR3 is CASSPAGAGVYNEQFF. The DNA of the CDR3 is TGTGCCAGCAGCCCCGCGGGAGCGGGGGTGTACAATGAGCAGTTCTTC. The full variable domain, completed using reference TRBV7-2 and TRBJ2-1, is GAGVSQSPSNKVTEKGKDVELRCDPISGHTALYWYRQSLGQGLEFLIYFQGNSAPDKSGLPSDRFSAERTGGSVSTLTIQRTQQEDSAVYLCASSPAGAGVYNEQFFGPGTRLTVL.

This sequence joins TRBV29-1 and TRBJ2-2; 12 bases line up with TRBD2. CDR1 SQVTM and CDR2 ANQGSEA come from the germline V gene. This CDR3 has 15 amino acids. V shed 7 bases and J 4 bases; nucleotides not matched to a gene: 7. The CDR3 DNA reads TGCAGCGCTTACCTAGCGGGAGGGCCCACCGGGGAGCTGTTTTTT. Its protein product is CSAYLAGGPTGELFF.

The chain recombines TRBV5-1 with TRBJ2-1; 7 bases match TRBD1. Germline CDR1 is SGHRS and CDR2 is YFSETQ. V was clipped by 4 bases and J by 9 bases; unmatched bases: 10. This CDR3 has 14 residues. CDR3 sequence: CASSEGTVVLEQFF. The DNA of the CDR3 is TGCGCCAGCAGCGAAGGGACAGTTGTTCTTGAGCAGTTCTTC.

The chain carries TRBV18 and TRBJ2-2; D may be TRBD2 (6 bases). The CDR3 has 14 residues. Trimming removed 3 bases from V and 4 bases from J, with 9 bases in between. CDR1 KGHSH and CDR2 LQKENI come from the germline V gene. In DNA, the CDR3 is TGTGCCAGCTCACCGGGACTTACCACCGGGGAGCTGTTTTTT. Translating it yields CASSPGLTTGELFF.

This clone has a handful of counts. The chain recombines TRBV14 with TRBJ1-1, with D maybe TRBD1 (5 bases). CDR1 SGHDN and CDR2 FVKESK come from the germline V gene. The CDR3 spans 13 residues. Trimming shortened V by 4 bases and J by 11 bases, and 17 bases separated the two germline ends. The CDR3 here is CASSPTQGLKAFF. DNA of the CDR3: TGTGCCAGCAGCCCTACCCAGGGTTTGAAGGCTTTCTTT.

V usage is TRBV27 and J usage is TRBJ1-6, with D uncertain. Germline values: CDR1 MNHEY, CDR2 SMNVEV (reference sequence). V shed 2 bases and J shed 8 bases, with 7 bases lying between them. The CDR3 is 13 residues long. CDR3 sequence reads: CASSLTPDSPLHF. As DNA, the CDR3 is TGTGCCAGCAGTTTAACCCCAGATTCACCCCTCCACTTT.

The chain couples TRBV4-1 to TRBJ2-3; TRBD2 matches at 7 bases. The CDR3 spans 15 residues. V was pared by 5 bases and J by 6 bases, with 11 bases of the junction left unmatched. CDR1 is MGHRA, CDR2 YSYEKL, per germline. CDR3 loop: CASSDGKQLADTQYF. The CDR3 bases are TGCGCCAGCAGCGACGGAAAACAACTAGCGGATACGCAGTATTTT.

The rearrangement uses TRBV7-9 and TRBJ1-1; D uncertain. This CDR3 contains 15 residues. Germline V lookup: CDR1 SEHNR, CDR2 FQNEAQ (reference sequence). Trimming cost V 3 bases and J 3 bases, with 14 bases left between them. The CDR3 protein is CASSFLSGQDTEAFF. In nucleotides, the CDR3 is TGTGCCAGCAGCTTTCTCTCCGGTCAGGACACTGAAGCTTTCTTT.

This clone has just a few counts. This sequence joins TRBV5-4 and TRBJ1-6; D remains unclear. The CDR3 length is 14 residues. Germline loops: CDR1 SGHNT, CDR2 YYREEE (reference sequence). The germline V and J ends were trimmed by 0 bases and 6 bases, with 7 bases remaining between them. CDR3 sequence (DNA): TGTGCCAGCAGCTTGGCCGAGTTTAATTCACCCCTCCACTTT. It is translated as CASSLAEFNSPLHF.

The V gene is TRBV30, the J gene TRBJ1-6; D is ambiguous. Trimming removed 2 bases at V and 7 bases at J, with 15 bases between. Per germline, CDR1 GTSNPN and CDR2 SVGIG (reference sequence). The CDR3 length is 15 residues. CDR3: CAWSNVRGPNSPLHF. The CDR3 DNA follows: TGTGCCTGGAGTAATGTCCGTGGGCCGAATTCACCCCTCCACTTT.

The rearrangement links TRBV29-1 to TRBJ2-7; 7 bases are a match to TRBD1. CDR3 length equals 11 residues. CDR1 and CDR2 from the germline V gene are SQVTM and ANQGSEA. V trimming: 7 bases; J trimming: 6 bases; junction bases outside the gene matches: 6. In DNA form, the CDR3 reads TGCAGCGCACGACAGGGACCCGAGCAGTACTTC. It codes for CSARQGPEQYF.

This chain connects TRBV19 to TRBJ1-3, with TRBD1 matching 7 bases. This CDR3 is 15 amino acids long. V shed 6 bases and J 2 bases; nucleotides not matched to a gene: 7. CDR1 is LNHDA and CDR2 is SQIVND in the germline V gene (reference sequence). The CDR3 is CASSSHGTAGNTIYF. In DNA form, the CDR3 reads TGTGCCAGTAGCTCGCACGGGACAGCTGGAAACACCATATATTTT.

The chain has TRBV3-1 (or the pseudogene TRBV3-2) and TRBJ2-7; the match to TRBD2 covers 10 bases. J was trimmed by 2 bases and V by 2 bases; bases with no gene match: 3. CDR1 and CDR2 from the germline V gene are LGHDT and YNNKEL (reference sequence). The CDR3 loop spans 15 amino acids. The CDR3 is CASSQLAGETYEQYF. CDR3 bases: TGTGCCAGCAGCCAACTAGCGGGAGAGACCTACGAGCAGTACTTC.

A few counts support this clone. The chain recombines TRBV10-3 with TRBJ2-7, with 14 bases fitting TRBD2. V was pared by 10 bases and J by 3 bases, with 2 bases of the junction left unmatched. The CDR3 has 13 amino acids. Germline CDR1 reads ENHRY; CDR2 reads SYGVKD. The CDR3 protein is CATGLAGGYEQYF. CDR3 coding DNA: TGTGCCACCGGACTAGCGGGAGGCTACGAGCAGTACTTC.